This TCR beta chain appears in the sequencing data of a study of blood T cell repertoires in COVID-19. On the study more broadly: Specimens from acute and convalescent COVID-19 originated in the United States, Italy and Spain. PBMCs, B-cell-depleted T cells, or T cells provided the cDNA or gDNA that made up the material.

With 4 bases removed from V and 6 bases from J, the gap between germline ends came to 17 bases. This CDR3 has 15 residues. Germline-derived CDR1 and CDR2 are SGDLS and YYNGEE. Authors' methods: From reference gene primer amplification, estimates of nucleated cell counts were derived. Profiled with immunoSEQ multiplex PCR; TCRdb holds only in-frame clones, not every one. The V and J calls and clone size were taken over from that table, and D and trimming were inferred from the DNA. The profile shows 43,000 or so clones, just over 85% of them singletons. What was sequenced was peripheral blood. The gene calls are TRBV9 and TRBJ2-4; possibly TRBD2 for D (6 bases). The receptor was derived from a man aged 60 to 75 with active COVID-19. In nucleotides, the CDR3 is TGTGCCAGCAGCCCATCTGGGGGTAGCGGAAACATTCAGTACTTC. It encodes CASSPSGGSGNIQYF.